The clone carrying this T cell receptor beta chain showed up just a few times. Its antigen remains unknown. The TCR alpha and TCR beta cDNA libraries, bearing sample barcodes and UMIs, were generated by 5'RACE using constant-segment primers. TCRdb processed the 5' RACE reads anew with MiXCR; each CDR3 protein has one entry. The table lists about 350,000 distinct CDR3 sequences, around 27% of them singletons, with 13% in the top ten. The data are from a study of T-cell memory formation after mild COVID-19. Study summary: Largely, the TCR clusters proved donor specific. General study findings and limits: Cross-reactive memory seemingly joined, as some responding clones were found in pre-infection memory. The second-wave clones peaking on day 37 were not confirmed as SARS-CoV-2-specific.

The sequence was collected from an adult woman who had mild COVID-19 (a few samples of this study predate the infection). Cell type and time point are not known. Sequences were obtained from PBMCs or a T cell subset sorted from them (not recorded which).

The CDR3 is CASSFGAGIQYF. The CDR3 coding sequence is TGCGCCAGCAGCTTCGGGGCTGGCATTCAGTACTTC. The rearrangement links TRBV5-1 to TRBJ2-4, with D perhaps being TRBD1 or TRBD2 (5 bases each). Germline loops: CDR1 SGHRS, CDR2 YFSETQ. The CDR3 length is 12 residues. V lost 2 bases and J 9 bases, leaving 9 bases between the germline ends.